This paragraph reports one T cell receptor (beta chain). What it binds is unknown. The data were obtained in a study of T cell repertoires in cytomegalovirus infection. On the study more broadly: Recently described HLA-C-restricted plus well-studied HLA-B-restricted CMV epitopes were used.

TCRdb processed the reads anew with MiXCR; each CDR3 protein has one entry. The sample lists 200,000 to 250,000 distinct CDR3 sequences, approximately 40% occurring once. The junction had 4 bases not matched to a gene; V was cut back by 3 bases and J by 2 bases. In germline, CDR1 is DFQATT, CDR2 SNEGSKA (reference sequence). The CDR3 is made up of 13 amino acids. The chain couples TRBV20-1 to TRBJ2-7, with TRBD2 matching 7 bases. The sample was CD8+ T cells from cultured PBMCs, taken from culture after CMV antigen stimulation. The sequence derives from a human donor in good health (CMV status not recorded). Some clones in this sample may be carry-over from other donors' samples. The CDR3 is CSASGEGPYEQYF. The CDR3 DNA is TGCAGTGCTAGCGGGGAGGGTCCCTACGAGCAGTACTTC.